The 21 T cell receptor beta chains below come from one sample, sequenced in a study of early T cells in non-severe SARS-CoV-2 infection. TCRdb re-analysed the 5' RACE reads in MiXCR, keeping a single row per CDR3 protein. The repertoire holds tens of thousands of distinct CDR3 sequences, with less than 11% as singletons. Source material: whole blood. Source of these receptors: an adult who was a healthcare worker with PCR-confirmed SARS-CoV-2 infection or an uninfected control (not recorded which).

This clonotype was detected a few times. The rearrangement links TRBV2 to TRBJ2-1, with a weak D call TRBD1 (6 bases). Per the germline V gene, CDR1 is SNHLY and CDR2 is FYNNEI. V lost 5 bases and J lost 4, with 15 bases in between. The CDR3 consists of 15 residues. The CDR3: CASSSGTQPYNEQFF. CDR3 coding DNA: TGTGCCAGCAGTTCCGGGACACAACCGTACAATGAGCAGTTCTTC.

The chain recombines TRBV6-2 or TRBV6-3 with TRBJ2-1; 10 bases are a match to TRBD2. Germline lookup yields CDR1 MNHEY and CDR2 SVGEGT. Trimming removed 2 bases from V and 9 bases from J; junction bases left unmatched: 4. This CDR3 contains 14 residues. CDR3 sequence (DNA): TGTGCCAGCAGTTACACTAGCGGGACTTTTGAGCAGTTCTTC. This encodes CASSYTSGTFEQFF.

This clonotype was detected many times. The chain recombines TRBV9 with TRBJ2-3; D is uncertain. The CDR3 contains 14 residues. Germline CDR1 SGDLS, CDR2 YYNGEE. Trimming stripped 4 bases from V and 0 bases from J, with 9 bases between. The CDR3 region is CASSIRPSTDTQYF. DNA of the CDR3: TGTGCCAGCAGCATACGCCCTAGCACAGATACGCAGTATTTT. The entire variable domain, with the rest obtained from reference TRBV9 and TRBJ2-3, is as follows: DSGVTQTPKHLITATGQRVTLRCSPRSGDLSVYWYQQSLDQGLQFLIQYYNGEERAKGNILERFSAQQFPDLHSELNLSSLELGDSALYFCASSIRPSTDTQYFGPGTRLTVL.

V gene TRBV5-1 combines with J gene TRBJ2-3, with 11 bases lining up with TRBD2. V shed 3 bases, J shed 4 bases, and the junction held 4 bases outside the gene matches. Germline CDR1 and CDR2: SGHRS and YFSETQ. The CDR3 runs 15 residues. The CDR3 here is CASSSISGGADTQYF. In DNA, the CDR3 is TGCGCCAGCAGCTCAATTAGCGGGGGGGCAGATACGCAGTATTTT.

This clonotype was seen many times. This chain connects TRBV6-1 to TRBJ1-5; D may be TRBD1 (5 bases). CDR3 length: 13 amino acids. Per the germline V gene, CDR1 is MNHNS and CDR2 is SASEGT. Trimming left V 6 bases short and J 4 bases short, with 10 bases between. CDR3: CASREGPNQPQHF. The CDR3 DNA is TGTGCCAGCAGAGAGGGACCAAATCAGCCCCAGCATTTT.

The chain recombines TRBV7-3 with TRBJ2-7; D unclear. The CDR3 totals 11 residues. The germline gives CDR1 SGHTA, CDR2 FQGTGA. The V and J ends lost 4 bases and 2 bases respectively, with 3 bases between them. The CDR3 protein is CASSSTYEQYF. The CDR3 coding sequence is TGTGCCAGCAGCTCAACCTACGAGCAGTACTTC. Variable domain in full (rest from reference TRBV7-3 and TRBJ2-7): GAGVSQTPSNKVTEKGKYVELRCDPISGHTALYWYRQSLGQGPEFLIYFQGTGAADDSGLPNDRFFAVRPEGSVSTLKIQRTERGDSAVYLCASSSTYEQYFGPGTRLTVT.

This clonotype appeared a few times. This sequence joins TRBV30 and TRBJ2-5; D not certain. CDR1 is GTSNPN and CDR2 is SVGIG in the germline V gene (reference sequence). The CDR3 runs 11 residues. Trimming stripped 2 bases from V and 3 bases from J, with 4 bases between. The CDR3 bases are TGTGCCTGGAGTCGAAAAGAGACCCAGTACTTC. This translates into CAWSRKETQYF.

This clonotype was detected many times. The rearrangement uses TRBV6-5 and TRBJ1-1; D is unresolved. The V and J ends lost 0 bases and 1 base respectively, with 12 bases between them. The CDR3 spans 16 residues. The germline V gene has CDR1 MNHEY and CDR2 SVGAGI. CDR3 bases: TGTGCCAGCAGTTACTCGAATATCATAACGAACACTGAAGCTTTCTTT. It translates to CASSYSNIITNTEAFF.

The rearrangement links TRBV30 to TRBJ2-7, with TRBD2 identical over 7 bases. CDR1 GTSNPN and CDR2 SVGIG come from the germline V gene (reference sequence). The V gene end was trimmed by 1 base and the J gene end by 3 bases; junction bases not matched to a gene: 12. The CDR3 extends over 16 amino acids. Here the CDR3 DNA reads TGTGCCTGGAGTGCCCCCGGAGCGGGAAGGGTCTACGAGCAGTACTTC. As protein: CAWSAPGAGRVYEQYF.

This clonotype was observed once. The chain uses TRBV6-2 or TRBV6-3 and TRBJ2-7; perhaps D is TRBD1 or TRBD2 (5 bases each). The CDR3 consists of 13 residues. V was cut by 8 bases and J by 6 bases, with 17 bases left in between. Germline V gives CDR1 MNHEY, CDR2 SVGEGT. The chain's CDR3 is CASCGTIKFEQYF. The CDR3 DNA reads TGTGCCAGCTGTGGGACCATTAAGTTCGAGCAGTACTTC.

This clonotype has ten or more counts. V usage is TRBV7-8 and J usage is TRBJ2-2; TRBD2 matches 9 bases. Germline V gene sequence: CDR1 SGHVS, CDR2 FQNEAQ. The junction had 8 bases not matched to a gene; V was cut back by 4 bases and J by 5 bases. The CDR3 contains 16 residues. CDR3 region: CASSYPGLAGTGELFF. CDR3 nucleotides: TGTGCCAGCAGCTATCCGGGACTAGCCGGGACCGGGGAGCTGTTTTTT.

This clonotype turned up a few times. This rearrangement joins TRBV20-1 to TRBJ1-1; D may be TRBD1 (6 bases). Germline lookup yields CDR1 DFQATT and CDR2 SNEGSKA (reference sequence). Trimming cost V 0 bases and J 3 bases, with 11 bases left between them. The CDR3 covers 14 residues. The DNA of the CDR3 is TGCAGTGCTAGAGATCTGCGGGGGCACACTGAAGCTTTCTTT. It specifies CSARDLRGHTEAFF.

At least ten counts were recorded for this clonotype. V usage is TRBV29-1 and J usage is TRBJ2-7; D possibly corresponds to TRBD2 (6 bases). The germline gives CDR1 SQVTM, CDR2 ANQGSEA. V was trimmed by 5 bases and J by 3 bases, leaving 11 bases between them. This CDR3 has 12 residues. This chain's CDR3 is CSVSPGVYEQYF. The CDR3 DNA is TGCAGCGTTAGCCCGGGAGTCTACGAGCAGTACTTC.

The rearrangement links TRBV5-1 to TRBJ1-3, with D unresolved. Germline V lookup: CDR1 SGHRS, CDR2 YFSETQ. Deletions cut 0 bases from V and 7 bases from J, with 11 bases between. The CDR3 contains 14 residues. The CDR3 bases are TGCGCCAGCAGCTTGGCGGGGTTGGAGAACACCATATATTTT. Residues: CASSLAGLENTIYF.

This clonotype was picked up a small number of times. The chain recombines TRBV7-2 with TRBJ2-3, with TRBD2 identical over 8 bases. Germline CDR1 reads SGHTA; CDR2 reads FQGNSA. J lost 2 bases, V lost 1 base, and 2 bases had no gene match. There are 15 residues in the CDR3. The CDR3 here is CASSLVSGTTDTQYF. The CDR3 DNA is TGTGCCAGCAGCTTAGTTAGCGGGACCACAGATACGCAGTATTTT.

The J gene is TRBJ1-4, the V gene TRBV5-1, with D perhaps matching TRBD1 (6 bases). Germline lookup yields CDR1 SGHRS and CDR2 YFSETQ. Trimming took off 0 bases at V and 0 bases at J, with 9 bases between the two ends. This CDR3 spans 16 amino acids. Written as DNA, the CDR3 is TGCGCCAGCAGCTTGGAAGGGGGAGCAACTAATGAAAAACTGTTTTTT. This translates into CASSLEGGATNEKLFF.

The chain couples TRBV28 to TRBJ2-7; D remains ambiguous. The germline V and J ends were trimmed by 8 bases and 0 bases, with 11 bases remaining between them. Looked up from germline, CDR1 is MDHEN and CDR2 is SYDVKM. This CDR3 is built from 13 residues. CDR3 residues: CASSPQLSYEQYF. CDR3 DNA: TGTGCCAGCTCACCCCAGCTCTCCTACGAGCAGTACTTC.

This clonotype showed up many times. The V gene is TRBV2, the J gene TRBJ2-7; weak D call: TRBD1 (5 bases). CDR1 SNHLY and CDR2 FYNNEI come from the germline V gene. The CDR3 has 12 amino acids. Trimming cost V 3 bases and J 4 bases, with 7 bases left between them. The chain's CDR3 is CASSDRAYEQYF. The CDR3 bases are TGTGCCAGCAGTGACAGGGCGTACGAGCAGTACTTC.

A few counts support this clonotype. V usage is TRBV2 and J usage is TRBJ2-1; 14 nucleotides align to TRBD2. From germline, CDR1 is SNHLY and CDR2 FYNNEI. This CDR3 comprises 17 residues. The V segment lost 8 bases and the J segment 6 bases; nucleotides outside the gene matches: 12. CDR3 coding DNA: TGTGCCAGCGGCGGGACTAGCGGGAGACTTTTGAGCAATGAGCAGTTCTTC. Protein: CASGGTSGRLLSNEQFF.

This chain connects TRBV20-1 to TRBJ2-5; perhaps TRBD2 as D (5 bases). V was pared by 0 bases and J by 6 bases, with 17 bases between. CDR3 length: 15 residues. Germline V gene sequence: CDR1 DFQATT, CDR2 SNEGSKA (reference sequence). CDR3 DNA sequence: TGCAGTGCTAGAGATTTTACTGGAGGTACAAAGACCCAGTACTTC. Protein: CSARDFTGGTKTQYF.

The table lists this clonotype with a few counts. The chain's CDR3 is CASSLVLGTEAFF. The CDR3 DNA is TGTGCCAGCAGCTTGGTACTTGGTACTGAAGCTTTCTTT. The V and J genes are TRBV7-9 and TRBJ1-1; D not certain. CDR3 length: 13 residues. The V end was cut by 3 bases, the J end by 5 bases, with 10 bases between. Looked up from germline, CDR1 is SEHNR and CDR2 is FQNEAQ (reference sequence).